A selection of T cell receptor beta chains follows, all from one sample in a study of cytomegalovirus exposure and HLA in healthy donors. Measured with immunoSEQ multiplex PCR; TCRdb has only the in-frame clones, and not every one. This table holds approximately 180,000 clones, about 87% found once. The specimen sequenced was PBMCs. The origin of the receptors is a woman in her twenties or thirties in good health and CMV-seronegative. Both conserved end residues are part of each CDR3. The D gene is left open where the match is weak. The size entry is marked missing in some rows and otherwise reads once, few, many or a size class.

len,v_gene,abundance,d_gene,j_gene,CDR3nt,CDR3aa
17,TRBV19,-,TRBD1,TRBJ1-1,TGTGCCAGTAGTACCGGGACAGGATTCTTGGGGAACACTGAAGCTTTCTTT,CASSTGTGFLGNTEAFF
14,TRBV6-5,-,TRBD1,TRBJ2-2,TGTGCCAGCAGTGCAGGGGGTAGCACCGGGGAGCTGTTTTTT,CASSAGGSTGELFF
16,TRBV4-1,-,TRBD2,TRBJ2-1,TGCGCCAGCAGCCTACTAGCGGGGGGGGGCTACAATGAGCAGTTCTTC,CASSLLAGGGYNEQFF
14,TRBV4-2,-,-,TRBJ2-2,TGTGCCAGCAGCCATGGGGGGACCCCCGGGGAGCTGTTTTTT,CASSHGGTPGELFF
15,TRBV5-6,-,TRBD2,TRBJ2-5,TGTGCCAGCAGCTTGTTAGGGCGGGAGCAAGAGACCCAGTACTTC,CASSLLGREQETQYF
15,TRBV19,-,TRBD1,TRBJ1-5,TGTGCCAGTAGCCGAACAGGGGTGGGCAATCAGCCCCAGCATTTT,CASSRTGVGNQPQHF
15,TRBV11-2,-,TRBD1,TRBJ1-1,TGTGCCAGCAGCATGAGAGACAGGGAAAACACTGAAGCTTTCTTT,CASSMRDRENTEAFF
13,TRBV29-1,-,TRBD2,TRBJ2-1,TGCAGCGTTGAAAGCGGGGGGCGGAATGAGCAGTTCTTC,CSVESGGRNEQFF
12,TRBV29-1,-,-,TRBJ1-1,TGCAGCGTTGTTGATCCAGGTACTGAAGCTTTCTTT,CSVVDPGTEAFF
16,TRBV18,-,TRBD1,TRBJ2-5,TGTGCCAGCTCACCGGCAGGGGGCTGGGACCAAGAGACCCAGTACTTC,CASSPAGGWDQETQYF
16,TRBV2,once,-,TRBJ2-2,TGTGCCAGCAGTGAAGTTGTAGTGGCGAACACCGGGGAGCTGTTTTTT,CASSEVVVANTGELFF
13,TRBV13,-,-,TRBJ2-1,TGTGCCAGCAGCATTTCAGGGATTCGGGAGCAGTTCTTC,CASSISGIREQFF
15,TRBV5-1,-,TRBD2,TRBJ2-5,TGCGCCAGCAGCTTGTCCGGGACTAGCCAAGAGACCCAGTACTTC,CASSLSGTSQETQYF
11,TRBV6-1,once,-,TRBJ2-7,TGTGCCAGCAGTGAATACCCGGTGCAGTACTTC,CASSEYPVQYF
16,TRBV6-6,-,-,TRBJ2-5,TGTGCCAGCAGTTACTCGAGTGAGGGGGCGGGGGAGACCCAGTACTTC,CASSYSSEGAGETQYF
15,TRBV11-2,once,-,TRBJ1-1,TGTGCCAGCAGCCCGATCGACAGGCCGAACACTGAAGCTTTCTTT,CASSPIDRPNTEAFF
17,TRBV7-2,-,TRBD2,TRBJ2-2,TGTGCCAGCAGCTCGGGAGGACTAGCCGTGCTTGTCGGGGAGCTGTTTTTT,CASSSGGLAVLVGELFF
13,TRBV4-2,once,-,TRBJ2-1,TGTGCCAGCAGCCAAGGGCTCCACAATGAGCAGTTCTTC,CASSQGLHNEQFF
14,TRBV14,-,-,TRBJ2-3,TGTGCCAGCAGCCAAGATGCAGGCACAGATACGCAGTATTTT,CASSQDAGTDTQYF
14,TRBV25-1,few,-,TRBJ1-5,TGTGCCAGCAGTGATGGGGGCGACGTTCAGCCCCAGCATTTT,CASSDGGDVQPQHF
14,TRBV5-6,-,TRBD2,TRBJ2-7,TGTGCCAGCAGCCAACCTGGACTAGCCTACGAGCAGTACTTC,CASSQPGLAYEQYF
19,TRBV9,-,-,TRBJ2-3,TGTGCCAGCAGCGTAGAACTAGTAGGGGGTAGGGGAAGCACAGATACGCAGTATTTT,CASSVELVGGRGSTDTQYF
13,TRBV2,-,-,TRBJ1-1,TGTGCCAGCAGGCAGGGGTCGAACACTGAAGCTTTCTTT,CASRQGSNTEAFF
15,TRBV6-1,-,TRBD1,TRBJ2-7,TGTGCCAGCAGTGAAGGGACAGGGTGGGCCTACGAGCAGTACTTC,CASSEGTGWAYEQYF
15,TRBV13,-,-,TRBJ1-2,TGTGCCAGCAGCTTAGCCAGGGGCGGAAGCTATGGCTACACCTTC,CASSLARGGSYGYTF
16,TRBV13,-,-,TRBJ2-4,TGTGCCAGCAGCCCAGAGGGTGGGACAACCAAAAACATTCAGTACTTC,CASSPEGGTTKNIQYF
15,TRBV27,-,TRBD1,TRBJ2-7,TGTGCCAGCAGTTCGGGACAGGGGGCTTTCTACGAGCAGTACTTC,CASSSGQGAFYEQYF
14,TRBV27,few,-,TRBJ1-1,TGTGCCAGCAGTTTAGTTGGCTTGAACACTGAAGCTTTCTTT,CASSLVGLNTEAFF
14,TRBV5-1,-,-,TRBJ2-2,TGCGCCAGCAGCACGGGGGTAAACACCGGGGAGCTGTTTTTT,CASSTGVNTGELFF
15,TRBV4-1,-,TRBD1,TRBJ2-7,TGCGCCAGCAGCCCCGGGACAGGGTATCCCTACGAGCAGTACTTC,CASSPGTGYPYEQYF
17,TRBV27,-,TRBD1,TRBJ1-2,TGTGCCAGCAGTTTATGGTCTTCGGTGACAGGGGACTATGGCTACACCTTC,CASSLWSSVTGDYGYTF
13,TRBV29-1,-,-,TRBJ1-1,TGCAGCGTTGAAGCCTTACTCTCCGCTGAAGCTTTCTTT,CSVEALLSAEAFF
15,TRBV2,-,TRBD2,TRBJ2-3,TGTGCCAGCAGTGCGGAGCGGGGGCCGAGGGATACGCAGTATTTT,CASSAERGPRDTQYF
16,TRBV6-1,-,TRBD1,TRBJ1-1,TGTGCCAGCAGTGCCTCGGGACAGGGGGCGTTCACTGAAGCTTTCTTT,CASSASGQGAFTEAFF
14,TRBV6-1,once,-,TRBJ1-6,TGTGCCAGCAGCCTGACCCCCGGGGATTCACCCCTCCACTTT,CASSLTPGDSPLHF
15,TRBV6-5,-,TRBD1,TRBJ1-2,TGTGCCAGCAGTTACTCCGACAGGGGATTTGGTGGCTACACCTTC,CASSYSDRGFGGYTF
15,TRBV5-1,-,-,TRBJ2-1,TGCGCCAGCAGTGGATATCAGGACTCCTACAATGAGCAGTTCTTC,CASSGYQDSYNEQFF
14,TRBV19,-,-,TRBJ1-1,TGTGCCAGTACCACTGCGGGGTTCAACACTGAAGCTTTCTTT,CASTTAGFNTEAFF
15,TRBV6-1,-,TRBD1,TRBJ2-7,TGTGCCAGCAGTGAACCCCCGGGACAGCAAACCGAGCAGTACTTC,CASSEPPGQQTEQYF
16,TRBV5-1,once,-,TRBJ2-1,TGCGCCAGCAGCTTGGCCGGACAGCACTCCTACAATGAGCAGTTCTTC,CASSLAGQHSYNEQFF
15,TRBV14,-,-,TRBJ2-1,TGTGCCAGCCAACCGTATCCAGTCTCCTACAATGAGCAGTTCTTC,CASQPYPVSYNEQFF
14,TRBV2,-,-,TRBJ2-5,TGTGCCAGCAACCAAGGGGTAAATCGAGAGACCCAGTACTTC,CASNQGVNRETQYF
16,TRBV5-1,-,TRBD1,TRBJ2-1,TGCGCCAGCAGCTTGTCGGGGACAGGGGTCGACAATGAGCAGTTCTTC,CASSLSGTGVDNEQFF
14,TRBV7-2,-,-,TRBJ2-7,TGTGCCAGCAGGGAGGGCCACGGCCACTACGAGCAGTACTTC,CASREGHGHYEQYF
14,TRBV6-6,-,TRBD1,TRBJ2-7,TGTGCCAGCAACCCGGGACAGGGGTCCTACGAGCAGTACTTC,CASNPGQGSYEQYF
16,TRBV5-1,-,TRBD2,TRBJ2-2,TGCGCCAGCAGCCCCACTAGCGGGGGGCGCCAAGGGGAGCTGTTTTTT,CASSPTSGGRQGELFF
13,TRBV30,once,-,TRBJ2-7,TGTGCCTGGAGTGTGAGGACGCAGGGAGAGCAGTACTTC,CAWSVRTQGEQYF
12,TRBV11-2,-,-,TRBJ2-3,TGTGCCAGCAGACCGGACTACGATACGCAGTATTTT,CASRPDYDTQYF
13,TRBV7-8,once,-,TRBJ2-7,TGTGCCAGCAGCTTACGGGGTGACTACGAGCAGTACTTC,CASSLRGDYEQYF
15,TRBV18,-,-,TRBJ2-7,TGTGCCAGCTCACCAGGGGGGGGGCCCTCCTACGAGCAGTACTTC,CASSPGGGPSYEQYF
13,TRBV19,-,-,TRBJ1-3,TGTGCCAGTTCATGGGGGGCTGGAAACACCATATATTTT,CASSWGAGNTIYF
15,TRBV4-3,-,TRBD2,TRBJ2-1,TGCGCCAGCAGCCAAGGAACGGGAGGCGGGAATGAGCAGTTCTTC,CASSQGTGGGNEQFF
13,TRBV15,-,-,TRBJ1-1,TGTGCCACCAGCAGAGAATTGCGGGCTGAAGCTTTCTTT,CATSRELRAEAFF